Presented here are 21 T cell receptor beta chains from one specimen sequenced in a study of T cell responses to AZD1222 COVID-19 vaccine. The repertoire was sequenced with immunoSEQ multiplex PCR; TCRdb's copy has only in-frame clones and lacks some. The sample carries about 84,000 clones, 70% to 90% recorded once. The sequencing used peripheral blood, collected on day 0 of AZD1222 vaccination. The receptor source for this set is an adult in good health.

The chain couples TRBV7-9 to TRBJ1-6, with D uncertain. The CDR3 is made up of 12 amino acids. Per the germline V gene, CDR1 is SEHNR and CDR2 is FQNEAQ (reference sequence). Trimming removed 3 bases at V and 7 bases at J, with 4 bases between. The CDR3 nucleotides are TGTGCCAGCAGCTTCGAGAATTCACCCCTCCACTTT. It specifies CASSFENSPLHF.

This chain connects TRBV11-3 to TRBJ2-1, with a weak D call TRBD1 (6 bases). The germline CDR1 and CDR2 sequences are SGHNT and YENEEA. The CDR3 spans 15 residues. Trimming cost V 1 base and J 2 bases, with 9 bases left between them. The CDR3: CASSLGTGPYNEQFF. DNA of the CDR3: TGTGCCAGCAGCTTAGGCACAGGGCCCTACAATGAGCAGTTCTTC.

This clone is a singleton in its sample. This chain uses TRBV6-5 with TRBJ2-1, with TRBD2 matching 11 bases. The CDR3 spans 15 residues. CDR1 and CDR2 (germline): MNHEY, SVGAGI. V dropped 5 bases and J dropped 4; count of bases not matched to a gene: 4. CDR3 sequence: CASSLAGGGYNEQFF. As DNA, the CDR3 is TGTGCCAGCAGTCTAGCGGGAGGTGGGTACAATGAGCAGTTCTTC.

The V and J genes are TRBV5-8 and TRBJ2-1; no clear D gene. The CDR3 sequence is 9 residues long. CDR1 and CDR2 (germline): SGHTS, YDEGEE. V shed 2 bases and J shed 15 bases, with 6 bases lying between them. CDR3 protein: CASSFYRFF. The CDR3 DNA is TGTGCCAGCAGCTTTTACCGGTTCTTC.

The gene calls are TRBV11-2 and TRBJ2-7; D is ambiguous. Germline V gives CDR1 SGHAT, CDR2 FQNNGV. V lost 4 bases and J lost 6, with 4 bases in between. CDR3 length: 10 residues. CDR3 loop: CASSSGEQYF. In DNA, the CDR3 is TGTGCCAGCAGCTCAGGCGAGCAGTACTTC.

The chain combines TRBV7-9 with TRBJ1-2; 7 positions agree with TRBD1. The germline V gene has CDR1 SEHNR and CDR2 FQNEAQ (reference sequence). Losses at the gene ends were 5 bases for V and 0 bases for J; bases not matched to a gene: 6. CDR3 length equals 15 residues. The chain's CDR3 is CASSRTGAANYGYTF. In DNA form, the CDR3 reads TGTGCCAGCAGCCGGACAGGCGCGGCTAACTATGGCTACACCTTC.

The V call is TRBV4-1, the J call TRBJ2-2, with no clear D. The CDR3 totals 11 residues. The germline V gene has CDR1 MGHRA and CDR2 YSYEKL. In DNA, the CDR3 is TGCGTGCCGTTCAGAACCGGGGAGCTGTTTTTT. The encoded protein is CVPFRTGELFF.

CDR3 residues: CASRQSGDRENEKLFF. CDR3 sequence (DNA): TGTGCCAGCAGGCAATCCGGGGACAGAGAAAATGAAAAACTGTTTTTT. The chain has TRBV7-2 and TRBJ1-4, with 7 bases matching TRBD1. CDR3 length: 16 amino acids. Trimming took 6 bases from V and 5 from J; bases not matched to a gene: 12. The V gene's germline CDR1 is SGHTA and CDR2 FQGNSA.

This chain links TRBV19 with TRBJ1-5; D possibly corresponds to TRBD1 (5 bases). The CDR3 length is 15 residues. Trimming pared 5 bases from V and 2 bases from J, leaving 13 bases between. Looked up from germline, CDR1 is LNHDA and CDR2 is SQIVND (reference sequence). Here the CDR3 DNA reads TGTGCCAGTAGTGAGGGCAGGGACGGCAATCAGCCCCAGCATTTT. It yields the protein CASSEGRDGNQPQHF.

This clone was recorded a few times. The V and J genes are TRBV3-1 (or the pseudogene TRBV3-2) and TRBJ2-7; 11 nucleotides line up with TRBD2. The trim removed 5 bases at V and 4 bases at J, leaving 7 bases unmatched. The CDR3 runs to 15 residues. Germline V gives CDR1 LGHDT, CDR2 YNNKEL (reference sequence). CDR3 bases: TGTGCCAGCAGCGCGGGACTAGCGGACCGTTACGAGCAGTACTTC. Translation gives CASSAGLADRYEQYF.

The chain combines TRBV7-9 with TRBJ2-7; D not certain. V lost 5 bases, J lost 2 bases, and 25 bases lay in between. CDR1 is SEHNR and CDR2 is FQNEAQ in the germline V gene (reference sequence). There are 18 residues in the CDR3. CDR3 sequence: CASSTLPPRDATPYEQYF. The CDR3 DNA follows: TGTGCCAGCAGCACCCTCCCCCCTAGAGACGCGACGCCCTACGAGCAGTACTTC.

This chain connects TRBV5-6 to TRBJ2-5; 9 nucleotides match TRBD1. Germline lookup yields CDR1 SGHDT and CDR2 YYEEEE. V lost 3 bases and J lost 4; bases outside the gene matches: 1. CDR3 length equals 13 residues. The CDR3 nucleotides are TGTGCCAGCAGCTGGGGACAGGGAGAGACCCAGTACTTC. Translated, it gives CASSWGQGETQYF.

The chain links TRBV7-9 to TRBJ1-6; 8 bases line up with TRBD1. Trimming removed 5 bases from V and 8 bases from J; junction bases left unmatched: 11. There are 16 residues in the CDR3. In germline, CDR1 is SEHNR, CDR2 FQNEAQ (reference sequence). In DNA, the CDR3 is TGTGCCAGCAGCAGCGGACAGGGAAGATGGGATTCACCCCTCCACTTT. It encodes CASSSGQGRWDSPLHF.

This chain uses TRBV7-2 with TRBJ1-2, with D unresolved. The germline V gene has CDR1 SGHTA and CDR2 FQGNSA. The CDR3 totals 15 residues. V gave up 3 bases and J gave up 4 bases, with 15 bases separating them. The CDR3 DNA is TGTGCCAGCAGCTTTGAGAGGGCAGAAGGCTATGGCTACACCTTC. This encodes CASSFERAEGYGYTF.

V gene TRBV5-1 combines with J gene TRBJ2-3; a possible D gene is TRBD1 (7 bases). The CDR3 covers 17 residues. Germline lookup yields CDR1 SGHRS and CDR2 YFSETQ. Trimming took 0 bases from V and 4 from J, leaving 18 bases between them. The CDR3 DNA follows: TGCGCCAGCAGCTTGGCTTCTCCCGGCAGGGGGGCAGATACGCAGTATTTT. Amino acids: CASSLASPGRGADTQYF.

The sample holds one count of this clone. The genes are TRBV10-1 and TRBJ1-1; a possible D gene is TRBD1 (5 bases). There are 15 residues in the CDR3. The germline CDR1 and CDR2 sequences are WNHNN and SYGVQD (reference sequence). Trimming took 3 bases from V and 5 from J, leaving 16 bases between them. As DNA, the CDR3 is TGCGCCAGCAGTGACGGGGGGGACCCGTGGACTGAAGCTTTCTTT. Translating it yields CASSDGGDPWTEAFF.

This sequence joins TRBV24-1 and TRBJ2-2; D unresolved. The germline V and J ends were trimmed by 4 bases and 4 bases, with 6 bases remaining between them. Germline V gives CDR1 KGHDR, CDR2 SFDVKD. CDR3 length equals 13 residues. The CDR3 DNA sequence: TGTGCCACCAGTGACCCCCCCACCGGGGAGCTGTTTTTT. Translation gives CATSDPPTGELFF.

This chain links TRBV6-5 with TRBJ1-1; tentative D call: TRBD1 (5 bases). V was clipped by 6 bases and J by 1 base, with 9 bases between them. The CDR3 consists of 13 residues. The germline gives CDR1 MNHEY, CDR2 SVGAGI. CDR3 in amino acids: CASSTTENTEAFF. The CDR3 nucleotides read TGTGCCAGCAGCACGACAGAGAACACTGAAGCTTTCTTT.

The chain carries TRBV4-1 and TRBJ1-1; perhaps TRBD1 as D (6 bases). This CDR3 spans 14 amino acids. Germline CDR1 is MGHRA and CDR2 is YSYEKL. Trimming shortened V by 2 bases and J by 3 bases, and 10 bases separated the two germline ends. The CDR3 sequence is CASSQQQGYTEAFF. The DNA of the CDR3 is TGCGCCAGCAGCCAACAGCAGGGGTACACTGAAGCTTTCTTT.

This chain joins TRBV14 and TRBJ2-5; D may be TRBD1 (6 bases). This CDR3 is built from 14 residues. Germline lookup yields CDR1 SGHDN and CDR2 FVKESK. V was trimmed by 2 bases and J by 7 bases, leaving 14 bases between them. The CDR3 loop is CASSQTGKGVTQYF. CDR3 in DNA: TGTGCCAGCAGCCAAACAGGGAAGGGGGTGACCCAGTACTTC. The full variable domain, rest sourced from reference TRBV14 and TRBJ2-5, is EAGVTQFPSHSVIEKGQTVTLRCDPISGHDNLYWYRRVMGKEIKFLLHFVKESKQDESGMPNNRFLAERTGGTYSTLKVQPAELEDSGVYFCASSQTGKGVTQYFGPGTRLLVL.

The rearrangement links TRBV6-5 to TRBJ1-3; D is perhaps TRBD1 (5 bases). V was shortened by 6 bases and J by 0 bases, with 12 bases between the two germline ends. CDR1 MNHEY and CDR2 SVGAGI come from the germline V gene. CDR3 length: 15 residues. The CDR3 loop reads CASRGDSFSGNTIYF. In DNA, the CDR3 is TGTGCCAGCAGGGGCGACAGCTTCTCTGGAAACACCATATATTTT.